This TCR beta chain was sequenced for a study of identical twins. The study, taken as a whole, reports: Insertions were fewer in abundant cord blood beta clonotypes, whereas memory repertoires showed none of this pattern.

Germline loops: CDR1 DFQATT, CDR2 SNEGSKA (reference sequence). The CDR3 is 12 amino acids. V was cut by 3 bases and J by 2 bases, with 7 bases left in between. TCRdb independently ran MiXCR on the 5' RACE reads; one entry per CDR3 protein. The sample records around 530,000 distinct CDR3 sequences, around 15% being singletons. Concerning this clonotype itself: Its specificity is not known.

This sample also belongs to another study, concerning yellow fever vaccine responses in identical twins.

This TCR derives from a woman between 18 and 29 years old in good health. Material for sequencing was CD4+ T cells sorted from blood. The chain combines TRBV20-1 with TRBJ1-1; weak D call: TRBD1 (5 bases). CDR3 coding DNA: TGCAGTGCTAGTAGGGGAAACACTGAAGCTTTCTTT. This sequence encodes CSASRGNTEAFF.